This is a list of T cell receptor beta chains from one sample in a study of T-cell memory formation after mild COVID-19. TCRdb redid the calling of the 5' RACE reads with MiXCR, one entry per CDR3 protein. This table has under 600,000 distinct CDR3 sequences, about a fifth appearing once. The sample was PBMCs or a T cell subset sorted from them (not recorded which). Every receptor here comes from an adult woman who had mild COVID-19 (a few samples of this study predate the infection). Cell type and time point are not known. CDR3s include the opening cysteine and the closing phenylalanine or tryptophan. The D gene is left open where the match is weak. The size field is filled for only some rows; it gives once, few, many or a size class.

j_call d_call v_call clone_size cdr3_nt cdr3_aa
TRBJ1-2 TRBD1 TRBV20-1 - TGCAGTGCTCCCGGACAGGGGAGTAGGAACTATGGCTACACCTTC CSAPGQGSRNYGYTF
TRBJ2-7 - TRBV7-9 few TGTGCCAGCAGCTTATTCCCTGGGGACGAGCAGTACTTC CASSLFPGDEQYF
TRBJ2-1 - TRBV5-1 - TGCGCCAGCAGCTTTACGGGGACGGGGAATGAGCAGTTCTTC CASSFTGTGNEQFF
TRBJ2-7 TRBD2 TRBV20-1 - TGCAGTGCTAGAGGACTAGCGGGAGGCTACGAGCAGTACTTC CSARGLAGGYEQYF
TRBJ1-1 TRBD1 TRBV7-2 - TGTGCCAGCAGCTTAGTTCAGGGGGCGCCTGCTTTCTTT CASSLVQGAPAFF
TRBJ2-5 TRBD2 TRBV9 many TGTGCCAGCAGCGTCGGGACTACGCCAGCAGAGACCCAGTACTTC CASSVGTTPAETQYF
TRBJ2-2 TRBD2 TRBV7-6 - TGTGCCAGCAGCAAACCACGACTAGCGGGGGGAGCGAACACCGGGGAGCTGTTTTTT CASSKPRLAGGANTGELFF
TRBJ2-3 - TRBV20-1 few TGCAGTGCTAGAGTTAGACCCACCCAAACGTTCACAGATACGCAGTATTTT CSARVRPTQTFTDTQYF
TRBJ2-1 - TRBV6-2/TRBV6-3 - TGTGCCAGCAGTTACCCCACGTTTAATGAGCAGTTCTTC CASSYPTFNEQFF
TRBJ1-1 TRBD1 TRBV11-2 - TGTGCCAGCAGCCTCATTAGTATCCGACAGGGGAGCAGCGAAACCTGGGAAGCTTTCTTT CASSLISIRQGSSETWEAFF
TRBJ2-1 TRBD2 TRBV11-3 - TGTGCCAGCGACCCTAGCGGGAAGGGGAACAATGAGCAGTTCTTC CASDPSGKGNNEQFF
TRBJ2-3 TRBD1 TRBV7-2 few TGTGCCAGCACCCAATGGGGGACAGGGAGCACAGATACGCAGTATTTT CASTQWGTGSTDTQYF
TRBJ2-1 TRBD2 TRBV12-3/TRBV12-4 few TGTGCCAGCAGCGGACTAGCGGCCCTCTCTACGGGGAATGAGCAGTTCTTC CASSGLAALSTGNEQFF
TRBJ2-1 - TRBV11-2 - TGTGCCAGCAGCATACCGAGGCGCGAGCAGTTCTTC CASSIPRREQFF
TRBJ2-2 TRBD2 TRBV6-6 - TGTGCCCAGGCGGGGCGGGGGGTCACCGGGGAGCTGTTTTTT CAQAGRGVTGELFF
TRBJ2-7 TRBD2 TRBV6-5 - TGTGCCAGCAGTTCAGCGGGGGGCTACGAGCAGTACTTC CASSSAGGYEQYF
TRBJ2-7 - TRBV15 few TGTGCCACCAGCCCCGATGGAGACAGAGCTTCCTACGAGCAGTACTTC CATSPDGDRASYEQYF
TRBJ2-7 TRBD1 TRBV20-1 many TGCAGTGCTAGGGGTACCGGGACAGGGGTAATAGCGACCTACGAGCAGTACTTC CSARGTGTGVIATYEQYF
TRBJ2-7 - TRBV3-1 few TGTGCCAGCAGCCAAGATATAGGACCGGCCGGGTACGAGCAGTACTTC CASSQDIGPAGYEQYF
TRBJ2-7 TRBD2 TRBV9 - TGTGCCAGCAGCGTAGACGGGAGGGTGAGCGAGCAGTACTTC CASSVDGRVSEQYF
TRBJ2-7 - TRBV3-2 many TGTGCCAGCTCGTACGAGCAGTACTTC CASSYEQYF
TRBJ1-1 TRBD1 TRBV9 many TGTGCCAGCAGCGGCGACAGGGGGAATGCTTTCTTT CASSGDRGNAFF
TRBJ1-6 TRBD1 TRBV4-1 - TGCGCCAGCAGCCAAGCCAGGACAGGGAGTGATTCACCCCTCCACTTT CASSQARTGSDSPLHF
TRBJ2-7 - TRBV7-9 - TGTGCCAGCAGCAGAGCGCCTGGTGGGTACGAGCAGTACTTC CASSRAPGGYEQYF
TRBJ2-3 - TRBV7-9 few TGTGCCAGCAGCCCGGGCCGGGTGGGCACAGATACGCAGTATTTT CASSPGRVGTDTQYF
TRBJ1-1 - TRBV12-3/TRBV12-4 many TGTGCCAGCAGCTTTCGGTTGAACACTGAAGCTTTCTTT CASSFRLNTEAFF
TRBJ2-1 TRBD2 TRBV30 - TGTGCCTGGAGTGTACCTAGCGGGAGTTCTGAGCAGTTCTTC CAWSVPSGSSEQFF
TRBJ1-3 - TRBV12-3/TRBV12-4 - TGTGCCAGCAGTTTCGCGGGACCAATTGACTCCTCTGGAAACACCATATATTTT CASSFAGPIDSSGNTIYF
TRBJ2-6 TRBD1 TRBV7-7 few TGTGCTAGCAGCTTGAGACAGGGACCCCCCTCTGGGGCCAACGTCCTGACTTTC CASSLRQGPPSGANVLTF
TRBJ1-5 - TRBV2 few TGTGCCAGCACTCTCGGGGATGGGGGTCAGCCCCAGCATTTT CASTLGDGGQPQHF
TRBJ2-1 TRBD2 TRBV5-1 many TGCGCCAGCAGCTTGGTAGGACTAGACCCAAGCAATGAGCAGTTCTTC CASSLVGLDPSNEQFF
TRBJ2-3 TRBD2 TRBV12-5 many TGTGCTAGTGTGTGGCGGGAGGTGAAAGATACGCAGTATTTT CASVWREVKDTQYF
TRBJ2-1 - TRBV11-2 many TGTGCCAGCAGCTTGGGGTCGCGCTCCTACAATGAGCAGTTCTTC CASSLGSRSYNEQFF
TRBJ2-1 TRBD2 TRBV7-6 many TGTGCCAGCCGGGGGGGCTCCTACAATGAGCAGTTCTTC CASRGGSYNEQFF
TRBJ2-3 - TRBV7-9 few TGTGCCAGCAGCATCGGGACTTCAGGGAATTTT CASSIGTSGNF
TRBJ1-3 - TRBV29-1 - TGCAGCGTTGAAGACAGTAGAAACACCATATATTTT CSVEDSRNTIYF
TRBJ2-1 TRBD2 TRBV5-1 - TGCGCCAGCAGCTGGACTAGCGGGGGGCACCCCGGTGAGCAGTTCTTC CASSWTSGGHPGEQFF
TRBJ2-4 - TRBV5-1 many TGCGCCAGCAGCTTTTTGGGACACCACGCGAACATTCAGTACTTC CASSFLGHHANIQYF
TRBJ1-2 - TRBV6-2/TRBV6-3 few TGTGCCAGCAACCGGGGAAAGACCGGCTATGGCTACACCTTC CASNRGKTGYGYTF
TRBJ1-1 TRBD1 TRBV5-8 - TGTGCCACCACGGGGAGGGGGCCGGACACTGAAGCTTTCTTT CATTGRGPDTEAFF
TRBJ2-1 TRBD2 TRBV7-2 - TGTGCCAGCAGCTTGGGGGGGTGGCGGGGCTCCTACAATGAGCAGTTCTTC CASSLGGWRGSYNEQFF
TRBJ2-3 TRBD2 TRBV24-1 - TGTGCCACCAGTGGAGCGGGAGGGCCTGCAGATACGCAGTATTTT CATSGAGGPADTQYF
TRBJ2-1 - TRBV5-5 - TGTGCCAGCAGCTTGGTATCCAAACCCCTTAACAATGAGCAGTTCTTC CASSLVSKPLNNEQFF
TRBJ1-4 TRBD1 TRBV7-6 few TGTGCCAGCAGCCCCCGGGACAGATCTAATGAAAAACTGTTTTTT CASSPRDRSNEKLFF
TRBJ2-3 - TRBV5-1 many TGCGCCAGCAGCTTGGGGGTTAACACAGATACGCAGTATTTT CASSLGVNTDTQYF
TRBJ1-1 TRBD1 TRBV15 - TGTGCCACCAGCCCCGACCCCGGGACAGCAAACACTGAAGCTTTCTTT CATSPDPGTANTEAFF
TRBJ2-7 - TRBV3-1 few TGTGCCAGCAGCACAATACGCCCCTACGAGCAGTACTTC CASSTIRPYEQYF
TRBJ1-5 - TRBV20-1 few TGCAGTGCCCCGAAGGGGGTGAATCAGCCCCAGCATTTT CSAPKGVNQPQHF
TRBJ1-2 - TRBV12-3/TRBV12-4 - TGTGCCAGCAGTCCGCGGCCTGGGGGCGGACTCTTC CASSPRPGGGLF
TRBJ2-7 TRBD2 TRBV5-1 - TGCGCCAGCAGCTGGGGCGGGAGGGCCATCTACGAGCAGTACTTC CASSWGGRAIYEQYF
TRBJ2-7 - TRBV5-1 few TGCGCCAGCAGCTTTCGAACAGACTACGAGCAGTACTTC CASSFRTDYEQYF
TRBJ2-5 - TRBV9 many TGTGCCAGCAGCGCCCAGACAGGAGATACTGGTGAGACCCAGTACTTC CASSAQTGDTGETQYF
TRBJ2-2 - TRBV11-1 - TGTGCCAGCAGCCCCACACGGTACACCGGGGAGCTGTTTTTT CASSPTRYTGELFF
TRBJ1-1 - TRBV5-1 few TGCGCCAGCAGCTTGGTCCCAGGCGTGAACACTGAAGCTTTCTTT CASSLVPGVNTEAFF
TRBJ2-2 - TRBV5-6 few TGTGCCAGCAGCACGGCAGGCGTTACCGGGGAGCTGTTTTTT CASSTAGVTGELFF